Listed below are T cell receptor beta chains from one sample, sequenced in a study of blood T cell repertoires in COVID-19. Here immunoSEQ multiplex PCR was the method, and the copy in TCRdb shows in-frame clones only, minus some. Here the sample spans roughly 180,000 clones, over 70% being singletons. Specimen: PBMCs or T cells enriched from blood (not recorded which). These receptors were collected from a woman aged 60-70 years who had recovered from COVID-19. Both conserved end residues are part of each CDR3. Fields, in order: V gene, J gene, clone size, D gene, CDR3 DNA, CDR3 protein. D genes are given only for firm matches. The size entry is marked missing in some rows and otherwise reads once, few, many or a size class.

TRBV4-2	TRBJ2-7	.	.	TGTGCCAGCAGCCAAGATCCCCGGGACAACGATGAGCAGTACTTC	CASSQDPRDNDEQYF
TRBV5-4	TRBJ2-1	.	TRBD2	TGTGCCAGCAGCCGCGCTAGCGGGAGATCCTACAATGAGCAGTTCTTC	CASSRASGRSYNEQFF
TRBV30	TRBJ1-5	once	.	TGTGCCTGGAGTGCCCGTTTTCAGCCCCAGCATTTT	CAWSARFQPQHF
TRBV19	TRBJ2-3	many	TRBD1	TGTGTCGAAATCGTCCGGGACAGGGGACGCCGCATCCATGGCACAGATACGCAGTATTTT	CVEIVRDRGRRIHGTDTQYF
TRBV5-1	TRBJ2-2	.	.	TGCGCCAGCAGGACAGGCGCCGGGGAGCTGTTTTTT	CASRTGAGELFF
TRBV11-2	TRBJ2-7	.	.	TGTGCCAGCAGCTTGGCCCTCTACGAGCAGTACTTC	CASSLALYEQYF
TRBV2	TRBJ1-1	.	.	TGTGCCAGCAGCGACCTACAGGGAGACACTGAAGCTTTCTTT	CASSDLQGDTEAFF
TRBV28	TRBJ1-2	few	.	TGTGCCAGCAGTTTGGCGACATCTCCCCTCTATGGCTACACCTTC	CASSLATSPLYGYTF
TRBV7-2	TRBJ1-2	few	TRBD1	TGTGCCAGCAGCCCCGGACAGGGTGGAGGCTACACCTTC	CASSPGQGGGYTF
TRBV6-5	TRBJ1-2	.	TRBD1	TGTGCCAGCAGTTACTCTCAGGGGGGCGACTATGGCTACACCTTC	CASSYSQGGDYGYTF
TRBV30	TRBJ1-1	.	.	TGTGCCTGGACCGGACTGGGGAACACTGAAGCTTTCTTT	CAWTGLGNTEAFF
TRBV27	TRBJ1-1	.	.	TGTGCCAGCAGTCTCCAGGTGATGAACACTGAAGCTTTCTTT	CASSLQVMNTEAFF
TRBV5-1	TRBJ2-2	once	.	TGCGCCAGCAGCTTGGAGGGGTTCACCGGGGAGCTGTTTTTT	CASSLEGFTGELFF
TRBV30	TRBJ2-5	.	TRBD2	TGTGCCTCGGGAGGAGGGCCGGGGACCCAGTACTTC	CASGGGPGTQYF
TRBV13	TRBJ1-5	.	.	TGTGCCAGCAGCCTTAGGGGTCAGCCCCAGCATTTT	CASSLRGQPQHF
TRBV6-1	TRBJ2-3	.	TRBD2	TGTGCCAGCAGTGACCGGACTAGCGGGAGATTTACAGATACGCAGTATTTT	CASSDRTSGRFTDTQYF
TRBV5-1	TRBJ2-5	.	.	TGCGCCAGCAGCTTTGAAGGGGGTGAGACCCAGTACTTC	CASSFEGGETQYF
TRBV11-2	TRBJ2-1	once	TRBD2	TGTGCCAGCAGCTATGAGCGGGGATACAATGAGCAGTTCTTC	CASSYERGYNEQFF
TRBV7-7	TRBJ2-1	.	.	TGTGCTAGCAGCTTAGACTGGCGGAATGAGCAGTTCTTC	CASSLDWRNEQFF
TRBV11-2	TRBJ2-7	.	TRBD1	TGTGCCAGCAGACATCCGGGACAGGCCCCCATGGGGCCGTACTTC	CASRHPGQAPMGPYF
TRBV7-3	TRBJ1-5	.	.	TGTGCCAGCAGCTTATCAGGAGCGGAGCCCCAGCATTTT	CASSLSGAEPQHF
TRBV6-1	TRBJ2-7	once	TRBD1	TGTGCCAGCAGTGAGTCCGGGACAGGGCCCTACGAGCAGTACTTC	CASSESGTGPYEQYF
TRBV7-6	TRBJ2-7	.	TRBD1	TGTGCCAGCAGCTCCGGGACAGGGGGCGCGGGGGAGCAGTACTTC	CASSSGTGGAGEQYF
TRBV28	TRBJ2-7	.	TRBD2	TGTGCCAGCAGTTTGTTTCTAGCGGGAGTCGGAAACTATGAGCAGTACTTC	CASSLFLAGVGNYEQYF
TRBV5-4	TRBJ1-1	.	TRBD1	TGTGCCAGCAGCGATCCGGGACAGGGGATAACTGAAGCTTTCTTT	CASSDPGQGITEAFF
TRBV7-8	TRBJ2-3	.	TRBD2	TGTGCCAGCAGCGCCTCGAGACTAGCGGGAATTACAGATACGCAGTATTTT	CASSASRLAGITDTQYF
TRBV5-1	TRBJ2-2	.	TRBD1	TGCGCCAGCAGCTTGCTGGACAGGGGGCATATCGGGGAGCTGTTTTTT	CASSLLDRGHIGELFF
TRBV7-9	TRBJ1-5	few	TRBD1	TGTGCCAGCAGCTTTTGGGCAGGGGGCTTCAATCAGCCCCAGCATTTT	CASSFWAGGFNQPQHF
TRBV2	TRBJ2-6	.	.	TGTGCCAGCAGTTTGAGGGGGTTTGGGGCCAACGTCCTGACTTTC	CASSLRGFGANVLTF
TRBV7-9	TRBJ2-3	.	TRBD2	TGTGCCAGCAGCATCCTTAGCGGGAGCACAGATACGCAGTATTTT	CASSILSGSTDTQYF
TRBV3-1/TRBV3-2	TRBJ2-1	once	TRBD2	TGTGCCAGCAGCTGGACTAGCGGGAAGATTGAGCAGTTCTTC	CASSWTSGKIEQFF
TRBV2	TRBJ2-2	once	TRBD2	TGTGCCAGCAGTGATTCCCCGGGGGGGGCGAACACCGGGGAGCTGTTTTTT	CASSDSPGGANTGELFF
TRBV30	TRBJ1-1	.	.	TGTGCCTGGAGTCCACAGGGACCGAGAACTGAAGCTTTCTTT	CAWSPQGPRTEAFF
TRBV28	TRBJ2-2	.	TRBD1	TGTGCCAGCGGGGGACAGGGTCGATCCGGGGAGCTGTTTTTT	CASGGQGRSGELFF
TRBV5-1	TRBJ2-3	.	.	TGCGCCAGCAGGCAAGGGGGAGATACGCAGTATTTT	CASRQGGDTQYF
TRBV4-1	TRBJ1-2	few	TRBD1	TGCGCCAGCAGCCAAGGAAAAGGGGACAGGGGATATGGCTACACCTTC	CASSQGKGDRGYGYTF
TRBV5-1	TRBJ1-3	.	.	TGCGCCAGCAGCTTGGGCGGGGCAGGGAAGGGCTCTGGAAACACCATATATTTT	CASSLGGAGKGSGNTIYF
TRBV7-8	TRBJ2-2	.	.	TGTGCCAGCAGCTTCGGGGGGAACACCGGGGAGCTGTTTTTT	CASSFGGNTGELFF
TRBV5-1	TRBJ2-1	.	.	TGCGCCAGCAGCCGGGACTCCCTATACAATGAGCAGTTCTTC	CASSRDSLYNEQFF
TRBV3-1/TRBV3-2	TRBJ2-3	.	TRBD2	TGTGCCAGCAGCCAAGCGGGAGGCAGCACAGATACGCAGTATTTT	CASSQAGGSTDTQYF
TRBV5-1	TRBJ2-1	.	TRBD1	TGCGCCAGCAGCCTCGGACAGGGTGTCTATGAGCAGTTCTTC	CASSLGQGVYEQFF
TRBV3-1/TRBV3-2	TRBJ1-1	.	.	TGTGCCACCAAGGGAGGTGGGGGCACTGAAGCTTTCTTT	CATKGGGGTEAFF
TRBV28	TRBJ2-2	.	TRBD1	TGTGCCAGCAGTTTAGGGACAGGGGGTATCGGGGAGCTGTTTTTT	CASSLGTGGIGELFF
TRBV18	TRBJ2-1	.	.	TGTGCCAGCTCACCACCGGGCTCTTACAATGAGCAGTTCTTC	CASSPPGSYNEQFF
TRBV9	TRBJ1-4	.	.	TGTGCCAGCAGCGCCGCCATCGGACAGCCTAATGAAAAACTGTTTTTT	CASSAAIGQPNEKLFF
TRBV6-5	TRBJ1-5	.	.	TGTGCCAGCAGTCTAAATAGCAATCAGCCCCAGCATTTT	CASSLNSNQPQHF
TRBV5-1	TRBJ2-7	few	.	TGCGCCAGCAGCTTGGAGTCAGTCCTCTACGAGCAGTACTTC	CASSLESVLYEQYF
TRBV6-5	TRBJ1-2	.	.	TGTGCCAGCAGAATCCGGGGCTACACCTTC	CASRIRGYTF
TRBV6-1	TRBJ2-2	once	.	TGTGCCAGCAGTGAAGGGACAAGGGTCACCGGGGAGCTGTTTTTT	CASSEGTRVTGELFF
TRBV3-1/TRBV3-2	TRBJ1-1	.	.	TGTGCCAGCAGCCAAGTTGCAGGGGTCACTGAAGCTTTCTTT	CASSQVAGVTEAFF
TRBV7-9	TRBJ2-3	.	.	TGTGCCAGCACCACAACCTTAGCGCCGATCACAGATACGCAGTATTTT	CASTTTLAPITDTQYF
TRBV5-5	TRBJ2-5	.	.	TGTGCCAGCAGCTTGCTTACAGAAGAGACCCAGTACTTC	CASSLLTEETQYF
TRBV19	TRBJ2-7	.	TRBD2	TGTGCCACCAGGATAGCGGGAGATGTGCAGTACTTC	CATRIAGDVQYF
TRBV21-1	TRBJ1-2	.	.	TGTGCCAGCAGCAAAGGCTGGCGGAAGGTAAACTATGGCTACACCTTC	CASSKGWRKVNYGYTF
TRBV4-1	TRBJ2-5	once	TRBD2	TGCGCCAGCAGCCAGGGACTAGCGGGGGGAGAGACCCAGTACTTC	CASSQGLAGGETQYF
TRBV5-8	TRBJ1-5	few	.	TGTGCCAGCAGTTCAGACAATGGCAATCAGCCCCAGCATTTT	CASSSDNGNQPQHF
TRBV5-4	TRBJ2-1	.	TRBD1	TGTGCCAGCAGCCCAAGGACAGGGGCCTTGGTTGGACGGGTGAACAATGAGCAGTTCTTC	CASSPRTGALVGRVNNEQFF
TRBV5-1	TRBJ2-3	.	.	TGCGCCAGCAGCGGCGGGACAGCCAACACAGATACGCAGTATTTT	CASSGGTANTDTQYF
TRBV5-1	TRBJ2-3	.	.	TGCGCCAGCAGCTTGGCTTCGAGCGGGCATAGCACAGATACGCAGTATTTT	CASSLASSGHSTDTQYF